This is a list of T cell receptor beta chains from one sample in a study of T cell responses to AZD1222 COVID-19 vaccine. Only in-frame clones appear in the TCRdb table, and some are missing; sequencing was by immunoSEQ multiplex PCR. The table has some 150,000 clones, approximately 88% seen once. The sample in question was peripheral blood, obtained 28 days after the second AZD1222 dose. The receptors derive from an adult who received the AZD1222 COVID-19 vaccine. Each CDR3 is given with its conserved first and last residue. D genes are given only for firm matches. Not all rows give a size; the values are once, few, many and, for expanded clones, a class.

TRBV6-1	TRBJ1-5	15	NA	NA	CASSDKQGLNQPQHF	TGTGCCAGCAGTGATAAGCAGGGCCTGAATCAGCCCCAGCATTTT
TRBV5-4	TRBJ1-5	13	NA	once	CASSLTVDQPQHF	TGTGCCAGCAGCTTGACAGTAGATCAGCCCCAGCATTTT
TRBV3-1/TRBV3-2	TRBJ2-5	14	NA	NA	CASSQDLAGETQYF	TGTGCCAGCAGCCAAGACCTAGCCGGGGAGACCCAGTACTTC
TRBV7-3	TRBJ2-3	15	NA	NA	CASSSRQKSTDTQYF	TGTGCCAGCAGCTCCCGACAGAAAAGCACAGATACGCAGTATTTT
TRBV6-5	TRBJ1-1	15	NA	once	CASSLIKPMNTEAFF	TGTGCCAGCAGCCTAATAAAACCAATGAACACTGAAGCTTTCTTT
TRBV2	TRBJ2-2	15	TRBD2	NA	CASSEKRTRSGELFF	TGTGCCAGCAGTGAAAAAAGGACTAGATCCGGGGAGCTGTTTTTT
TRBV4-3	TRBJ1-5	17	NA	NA	CASSQDPVITGIQPQHF	TGCGCCAGCAGCCAAGACCCTGTCATTACGGGGATACAGCCCCAGCATTTT
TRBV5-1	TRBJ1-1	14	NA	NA	CASSFIMSNTEAFF	TGCGCCAGCAGCTTTATAATGAGTAACACTGAAGCTTTCTTT
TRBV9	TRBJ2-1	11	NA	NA	CASSVEFEQFF	TGTGCCAGCAGCGTAGAGTTTGAGCAGTTCTTC
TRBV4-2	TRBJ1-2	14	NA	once	CASSQSGRPGGYTF	TGTGCCAGCAGCCAGTCCGGGCGGCCCGGTGGCTACACCTTC
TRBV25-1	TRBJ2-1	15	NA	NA	CASSLIGDSGNEQFF	TGTGCCAGCAGTTTAATCGGGGACTCCGGCAATGAGCAGTTCTTC
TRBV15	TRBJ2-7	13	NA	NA	CATSRESDYEQYF	TGTGCCACCAGCAGAGAATCGGACTACGAGCAGTACTTC
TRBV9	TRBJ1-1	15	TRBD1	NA	CASSPRTGTNTEAFF	TGTGCCAGCAGCCCCCGGACAGGGACGAACACTGAAGCTTTCTTT
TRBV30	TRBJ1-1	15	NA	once	CAWSLRLTGNTEAFF	TGTGCCTGGAGTCTCCGATTGACAGGGAACACTGAAGCTTTCTTT
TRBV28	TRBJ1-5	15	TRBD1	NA	CASSRTGGRNQPQHF	TGTGCCAGCAGCCGCACAGGGGGCAGGAATCAGCCCCAGCATTTT
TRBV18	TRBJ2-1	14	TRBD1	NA	CASSIDRQGNEQFF	TGTGCCAGCTCAATCGATCGACAGGGAAATGAGCAGTTCTTC
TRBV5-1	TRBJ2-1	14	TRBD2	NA	CASSSAGRDDEQFF	TGCGCCAGCAGCTCCGCCGGGAGGGATGATGAGCAGTTCTTC